The T cell receptor (beta chain) described here comes from a study of cytomegalovirus exposure and HLA in healthy donors. This clone has only a few counts. Its target is not known. Overall study findings and caveats: Later analysis reportedly placed an Asian-associated ancestry cluster below the roughly 680-donor mean in N-insertions.

PCR employed 60 Vbeta and 13 Jbeta primers. The repertoire was sequenced with immunoSEQ multiplex PCR; TCRdb's copy has only in-frame clones and lacks some. Of some 180,000 clones listed, roughly a tenth were seen once; the top ten hold approximately 1.4%. CDR3 size: 13 residues. CDR1 and CDR2 from the germline V gene are MNHNS and SASEGT. Unmatched junction bases numbered 6, after V lost 7 bases and J lost 6 bases. This clonotype originated in a woman aged 25 to 39 in good health and CMV-seropositive. The chain has TRBV6-1 and TRBJ1-5, with 7 bases that match TRBD1. Input material: PBMCs. In nucleotides, the CDR3 is TGTGCCAGCAAGACAGGGATGGGTCAGCCCCAGCATTTT. Amino acids: CASKTGMGQPQHF.